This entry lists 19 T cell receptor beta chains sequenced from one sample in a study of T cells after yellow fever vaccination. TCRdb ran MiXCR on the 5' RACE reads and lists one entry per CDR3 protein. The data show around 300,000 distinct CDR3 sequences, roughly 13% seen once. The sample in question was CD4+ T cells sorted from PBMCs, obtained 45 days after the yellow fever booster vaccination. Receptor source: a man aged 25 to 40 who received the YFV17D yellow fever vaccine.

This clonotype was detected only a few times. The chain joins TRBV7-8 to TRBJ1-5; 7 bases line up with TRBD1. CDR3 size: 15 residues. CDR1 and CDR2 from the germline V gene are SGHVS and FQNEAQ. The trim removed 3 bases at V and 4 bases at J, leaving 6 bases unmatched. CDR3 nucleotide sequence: TGTGCCAGCAGCTTCGGGACAGTTGGTAATCAGCCCCAGCATTTT. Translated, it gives CASSFGTVGNQPQHF.

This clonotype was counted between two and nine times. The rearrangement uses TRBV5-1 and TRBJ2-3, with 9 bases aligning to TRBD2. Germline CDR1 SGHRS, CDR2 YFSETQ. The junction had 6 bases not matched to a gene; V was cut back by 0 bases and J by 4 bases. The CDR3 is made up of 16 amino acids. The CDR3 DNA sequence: TGCGCCAGCAGCTTGGGAGTAGCGGGAGATTCAGATACGCAGTATTTT. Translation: CASSLGVAGDSDTQYF.

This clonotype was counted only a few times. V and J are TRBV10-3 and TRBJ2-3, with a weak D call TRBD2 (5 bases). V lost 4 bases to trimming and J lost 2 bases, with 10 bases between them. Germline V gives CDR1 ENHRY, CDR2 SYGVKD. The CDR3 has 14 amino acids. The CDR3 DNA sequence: TGTGCCATCAGTGCTCGCGGGTACACAGATACGCAGTATTTT. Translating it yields CAISARGYTDTQYF.

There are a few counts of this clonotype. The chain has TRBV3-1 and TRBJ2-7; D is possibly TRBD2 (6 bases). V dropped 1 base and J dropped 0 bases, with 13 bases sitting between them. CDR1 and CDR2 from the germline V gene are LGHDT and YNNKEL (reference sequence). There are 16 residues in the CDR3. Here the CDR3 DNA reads TGTGCCAGCAGCCAAGCGGGACTCTCAAGCTCCTACGAGCAGTACTTC. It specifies CASSQAGLSSSYEQYF.

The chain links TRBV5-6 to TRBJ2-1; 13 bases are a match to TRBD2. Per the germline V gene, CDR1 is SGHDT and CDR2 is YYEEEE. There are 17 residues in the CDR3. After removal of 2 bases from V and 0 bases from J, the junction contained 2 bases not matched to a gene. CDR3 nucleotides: TGTGCCAGCAGCTTCAGGACTAGCGGGAGCTCCTACAATGAGCAGTTCTTC. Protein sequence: CASSFRTSGSSYNEQFF.

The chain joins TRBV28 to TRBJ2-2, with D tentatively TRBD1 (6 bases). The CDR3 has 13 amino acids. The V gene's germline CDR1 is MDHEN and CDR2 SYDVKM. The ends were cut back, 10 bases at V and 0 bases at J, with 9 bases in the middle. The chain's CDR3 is CATTGTNTGELFF. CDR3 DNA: TGTGCCACCACAGGGACGAACACCGGGGAGCTGTTTTTT.

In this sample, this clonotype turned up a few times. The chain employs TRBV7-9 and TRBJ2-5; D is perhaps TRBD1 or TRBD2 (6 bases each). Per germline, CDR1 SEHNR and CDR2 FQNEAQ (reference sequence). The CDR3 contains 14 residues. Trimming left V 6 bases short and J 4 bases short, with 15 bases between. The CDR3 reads CASSYEGGGETQYF. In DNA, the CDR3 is TGTGCCAGCAGTTACGAGGGGGGAGGAGAGACCCAGTACTTC.

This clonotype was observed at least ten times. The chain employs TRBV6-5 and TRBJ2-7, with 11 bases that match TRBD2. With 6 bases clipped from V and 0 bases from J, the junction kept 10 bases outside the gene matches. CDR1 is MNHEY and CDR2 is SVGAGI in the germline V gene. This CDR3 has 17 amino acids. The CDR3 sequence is CASRASGRSKTSYEQYF. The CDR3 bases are TGTGCCAGCAGGGCTAGCGGGAGGAGCAAAACCTCCTACGAGCAGTACTTC.

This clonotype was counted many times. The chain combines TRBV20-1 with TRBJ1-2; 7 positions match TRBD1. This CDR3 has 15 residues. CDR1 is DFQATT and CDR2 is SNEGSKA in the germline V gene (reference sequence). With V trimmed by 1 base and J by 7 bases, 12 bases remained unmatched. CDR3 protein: CSARAPEAGGAGYTF. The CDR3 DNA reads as TGCAGTGCTAGAGCTCCCGAGGCAGGGGGGGCTGGCTACACCTTC.

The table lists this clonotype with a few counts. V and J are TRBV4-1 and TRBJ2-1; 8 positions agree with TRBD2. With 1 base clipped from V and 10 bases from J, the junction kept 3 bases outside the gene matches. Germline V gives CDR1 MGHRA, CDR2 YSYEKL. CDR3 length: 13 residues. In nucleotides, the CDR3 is TGCGCCAGCAGCCAAGGACTAGCGCGGGAGCAGTTCTTC. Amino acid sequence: CASSQGLAREQFF.

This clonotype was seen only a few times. The DNA for the CDR3 is TGCGCCAGCAGTGTCGGGAAGGGAGTCGAGCAGTACTTC. Residues: CASSVGKGVEQYF. The J gene is TRBJ2-7, the V gene TRBV10-2; tentative D call: TRBD2 (5 bases). Trimming shortened V by 4 bases and J by 6 bases, and 13 bases separated the two germline ends. Germline lookup yields CDR1 WSHSY and CDR2 SAAADI. This CDR3 is built from 13 residues.

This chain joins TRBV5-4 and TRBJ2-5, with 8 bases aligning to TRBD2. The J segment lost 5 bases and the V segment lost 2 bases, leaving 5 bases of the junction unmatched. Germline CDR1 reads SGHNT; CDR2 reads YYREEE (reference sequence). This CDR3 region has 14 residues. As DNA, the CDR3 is TGTGCCAGCAGCTTTCGGGAGGGCCGTGAGACCCAGTACTTC. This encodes CASSFREGRETQYF.

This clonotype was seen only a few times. The chain's CDR3 is CATGQGRTDTQYF. The CDR3 region has the DNA TGTGCCACCGGACAGGGGAGAACAGATACGCAGTATTTT. The rearrangement joins TRBV12-3 or TRBV12-4 to TRBJ2-3; 9 bases are a match to TRBD1. V was pared by 10 bases and J by 3 bases, with 5 bases of the junction left unmatched. CDR3 length: 13 amino acids.

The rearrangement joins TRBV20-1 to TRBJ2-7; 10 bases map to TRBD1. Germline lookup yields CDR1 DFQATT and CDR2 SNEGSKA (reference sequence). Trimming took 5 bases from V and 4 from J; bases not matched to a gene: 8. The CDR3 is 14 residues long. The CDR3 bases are TGCAGTGCTCGCCGGGACAGGGGATGGTACGAGCAGTACTTC. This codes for CSARRDRGWYEQYF.

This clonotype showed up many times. The DNA of the CDR3 is TGCGCCAGCAGCGTGGGATCGGGCAACCAAAATCAGTTCTTC. This encodes CASSVGSGNQNQFF. J is TRBJ2-1 and V is TRBV5-1; no reliable D call. The V and J ends lost 4 bases and 13 bases respectively, with 21 bases between them. This CDR3 region has 14 residues. Germline loops: CDR1 SGHRS, CDR2 YFSETQ.

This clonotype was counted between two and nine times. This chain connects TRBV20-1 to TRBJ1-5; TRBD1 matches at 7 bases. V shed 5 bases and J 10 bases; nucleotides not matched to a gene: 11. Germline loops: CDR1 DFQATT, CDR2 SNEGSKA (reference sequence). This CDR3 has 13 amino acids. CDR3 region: CSASFDRDDPQHF. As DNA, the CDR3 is TGCAGTGCTTCTTTCGACAGGGATGATCCCCAGCATTTT.

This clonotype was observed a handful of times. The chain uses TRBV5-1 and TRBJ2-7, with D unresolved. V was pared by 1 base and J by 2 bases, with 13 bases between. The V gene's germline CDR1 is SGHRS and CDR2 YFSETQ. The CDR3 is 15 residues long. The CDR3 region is CASSLIPGPAYEQYF. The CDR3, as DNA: TGCGCCAGCAGCTTGATCCCGGGCCCAGCCTACGAGCAGTACTTC.

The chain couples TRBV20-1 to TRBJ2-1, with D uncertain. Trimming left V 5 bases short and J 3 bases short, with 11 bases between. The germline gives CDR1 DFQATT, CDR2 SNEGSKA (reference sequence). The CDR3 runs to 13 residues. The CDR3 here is CSAQTEIYNEQFF. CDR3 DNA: TGCAGTGCTCAAACAGAAATCTACAATGAGCAGTTCTTC.

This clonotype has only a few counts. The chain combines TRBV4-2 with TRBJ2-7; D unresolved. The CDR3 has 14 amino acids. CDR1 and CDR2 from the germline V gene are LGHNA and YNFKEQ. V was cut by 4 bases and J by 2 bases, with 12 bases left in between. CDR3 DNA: TGTGCCAGCAGCCCGAGCGTACCACCCTACGAGCAGTACTTC. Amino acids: CASSPSVPPYEQYF.